This entry lists 18 T cell receptor beta chains sequenced from one sample in a study of blood T cell repertoires in COVID-19. Produced via immunoSEQ multiplex PCR; TCRdb's table is partial and in-frame only. Among 200,000 to 300,000 clones listed, 83% were seen once. The specimen sequenced was peripheral blood. The origin of the receptors is a human donor in a cohort sampled during active COVID-19.

The chain has TRBV30 and TRBJ2-1; TRBD1 matches at 8 bases. The CDR3 has 14 amino acids. The germline gives CDR1 GTSNPN, CDR2 SVGIG (reference sequence). Losses at the gene ends were 3 bases for V and 9 bases for J; bases not matched to a gene: 10. The CDR3 spells CAWRAGGALGEQFF. DNA of the CDR3: TGTGCCTGGAGAGCAGGGGGCGCGCTCGGTGAGCAGTTCTTC. The full variable domain, in which reference TRBV30 and TRBJ2-1 provide the parts outside the CDR3, is SQTIHQWPATLVQPVGSPLSLECTVEGTSNPNLYWYRQAAGRGLQLLFYSVGIGQISSEVPQNLSASRPQDRQFILSSKKLLLSDSGFYLCAWRAGGALGEQFFGPGTRLTVL.

As to this clone: Other DNA sequences in this specimen translate into the identical CDR3. V and J are TRBV11-2 and TRBJ1-1; D perhaps matches TRBD1 (6 bases). This CDR3 has 12 amino acids. Germline CDR1 reads SGHAT; CDR2 reads FQNNGV. Deletions cut 2 bases from V and 10 bases from J, with 11 bases between. CDR3 bases: TGTGCCAGCAGCTTAAGATTAGGGGGAGCTTTCTTT. This sequence encodes CASSLRLGGAFF.

V and J are TRBV6-4 and TRBJ2-7; 10 positions agree with TRBD2. In germline, CDR1 is MRHNA, CDR2 SNTAGT. V lost 5 bases and J lost 10; bases outside the gene matches: 8. CDR3 length equals 13 residues. CDR3 protein: CASSPIAGGHQYF. DNA for the CDR3: TGTGCCAGCAGTCCAATAGCGGGAGGACACCAGTACTTC.

The rearrangement joins TRBV6-6 to TRBJ1-1, with a possible D match to TRBD1 (5 bases). V lost 5 bases and J lost 1, with 8 bases in between. Looked up from germline, CDR1 is MNHNY and CDR2 is SVGAGI (reference sequence). This CDR3 comprises 13 residues. The CDR3 protein is CASSITGNTEAFF. The CDR3 DNA follows: TGTGCCAGCAGTATTACAGGGAACACTGAAGCTTTCTTT.

This chain links TRBV5-1 with TRBJ2-3; possible D gene TRBD1, 5 bases. Trimming pared 0 bases from V and 9 bases from J, leaving 14 bases between. This CDR3 comprises 14 residues. Germline lookup yields CDR1 SGHRS and CDR2 YFSETQ. The CDR3 sequence is CASSLVVRDGTQYF. CDR3 DNA sequence: TGCGCCAGCAGCTTGGTCGTCAGGGATGGAACGCAGTATTTT.

The chain combines TRBV27 with TRBJ2-7; tentative D call: TRBD2 (6 bases). The CDR3 runs 14 residues. Between the trimmed V and J ends, which lost 3 bases and 2 bases, there was a span of 11 bases. Per the germline V gene, CDR1 is MNHEY and CDR2 is SMNVEV (reference sequence). The CDR3 DNA sequence: TGTGCCAGCAGTTTGGCGGGATCCACCTACGAGCAGTACTTC. This encodes CASSLAGSTYEQYF.

V gene TRBV2 combines with J gene TRBJ2-7, with 7 bases identical to TRBD1. Germline values: CDR1 SNHLY, CDR2 FYNNEI. After removal of 5 bases from V and 2 bases from J, the junction contained 6 bases not matched to a gene. The CDR3 contains 14 residues. CDR3 amino acids: CASSRDREAYEQYF. The CDR3 coding sequence is TGTGCCAGCAGTCGGGACAGAGAGGCCTACGAGCAGTACTTC.

The chain links TRBV5-5 to TRBJ1-1; no definite D call. Germline V lookup: CDR1 SGHKS, CDR2 YYEKEE (reference sequence). The CDR3 is 15 residues long. V lost 3 bases to trimming and J lost 3 bases, with 15 bases between them. CDR3 amino acids: CASSSEREPYTEAFF. As DNA, the CDR3 is TGTGCCAGCAGCTCGGAGAGGGAACCTTACACTGAAGCTTTCTTT. Complete variable domain (other parts from reference TRBV5-5 and TRBJ1-1): DAGVTQSPTHLIKTRGQQVTLRCSPISGHKSVSWYQQVLGQGPQFIFQYYEKEERGRGNFPDRFSARQFPNYSSELNVNALLLGDSALYLCASSSEREPYTEAFFGQGTRLTVV.

The genes are TRBV27 and TRBJ2-5, with 9 bases fitting TRBD2. CDR3 length: 15 amino acids. V lost 6 bases, J lost 0 bases, and 5 bases stayed unmatched. Germline V gene sequence: CDR1 MNHEY, CDR2 SMNVEV (reference sequence). The CDR3 DNA reads as TGTGCCAGCAGGGGGGCTAGCGGGAACCAAGAGACCCAGTACTTC. It is translated as CASRGASGNQETQYF.

The V and J genes are TRBV4-2 and TRBJ2-5; D is possibly TRBD2 (5 bases). V lost 4 bases, J lost 0 bases, and 9 bases lay in between. The CDR3 is 14 residues long. Germline V lookup: CDR1 LGHNA, CDR2 YNFKEQ. The CDR3 region is CASSPTTYQETQYF. The CDR3 coding sequence is TGTGCCAGCAGCCCGACTACCTACCAAGAGACCCAGTACTTC.

In its sample, this clone was seen a few times. Different DNA sequences within this sample yield the same CDR3. The chain has TRBV5-1 and TRBJ1-1; D is possibly TRBD1 (6 bases). The length of the CDR3 is 14 residues. Germline loops: CDR1 SGHRS, CDR2 YFSETQ. Trimming stripped 4 bases from V and 4 bases from J, with 14 bases between. As DNA, the CDR3 is TGCGCCAGCAGCCCCACAGGGAGAGGCACTGAAGCTTTCTTT. It translates to CASSPTGRGTEAFF.

This clone has only one observation. The V gene is TRBV3-1 (or the pseudogene TRBV3-2), the J gene TRBJ1-4, with D unclear. V lost 2 bases to trimming and J lost 0 bases, with 19 bases between them. The CDR3 has 19 residues. In germline, CDR1 is LGHDT, CDR2 YNNKEL (reference sequence). This CDR3 reads CASSQKRLRTGATNEKLFF. The DNA for the CDR3 is TGTGCCAGCAGCCAAAAACGATTAAGGACGGGAGCAACTAATGAAAAACTGTTTTTT.

In its sample, this clone was seen once. The chain combines TRBV28 with TRBJ1-5; D unclear. The germline V and J ends were trimmed by 3 bases and 6 bases, with 18 bases remaining between them. In germline, CDR1 is MDHEN, CDR2 SYDVKM. The CDR3 extends over 16 amino acids. The CDR3 DNA reads TGTGCCAGCAGTTTTATTTTCTACTCACGGGGTCAGCCCCAGCATTTT. Protein: CASSFIFYSRGQPQHF. The variable domain in full, with the rest retrieved from reference TRBV28 and TRBJ1-5, is DVKVTQSSRYLVKRTGEKVFLECVQDMDHENMFWYRQDPGLGLRLIYFSYDVKMKEKGDIPEGYSVSREKKERFSLILESASTNQTSMYLCASSFIFYSRGQPQHFGDGTRLSIL.

The count of this clone is one. J is TRBJ1-5 and V is TRBV27; D not resolved. The V and J ends lost 3 bases and 3 bases respectively, with 15 bases between them. Germline values: CDR1 MNHEY, CDR2 SMNVEV (reference sequence). This CDR3 contains 16 residues. CDR3 DNA sequence: TGTGCCAGCAGTTTCCTATCCGTCGGGAACAATCAGCCCCAGCATTTT. It specifies CASSFLSVGNNQPQHF.

This clone has a handful of counts. The CDR3 loop is CASRLTQGKSYEQYF. As DNA, the CDR3 is TGTGCCAGCAGACTCACACAGGGAAAGTCCTACGAGCAGTACTTC. The rearrangement uses TRBV28 and TRBJ2-7; maybe TRBD1 (6 bases). Trimming removed 6 bases at V and 1 base at J, with 16 bases between. CDR1 is MDHEN and CDR2 is SYDVKM in the germline V gene. The CDR3 extends over 15 amino acids.

V usage is TRBV6-5 and J usage is TRBJ1-2; possibly TRBD1 for D (5 bases). CDR1 MNHEY and CDR2 SVGAGI come from the germline V gene. The CDR3 sequence is 11 residues long. With 6 bases removed from V and 10 bases from J, the gap between germline ends came to 12 bases. For the CDR3, the DNA is TGTGCCAGCAGGAGACAGAAGAACTACACCTTC. Amino acids: CASRRQKNYTF.

This clone was counted once. This sample includes further DNA sequences coding for the same CDR3. V usage is TRBV4-1 and J usage is TRBJ2-5; 8 nucleotides agree with TRBD2. Germline trimming cut 0 bases from V and 4 bases from J; bases unmatched to any gene: 4. The germline V gene has CDR1 MGHRA and CDR2 YSYEKL. The CDR3 totals 15 residues. For the CDR3, the DNA is TGCGCCAGCAGCCAAGATGGTCTAGCGGGAGAGACCCAGTACTTC. Its protein product is CASSQDGLAGETQYF.

The V gene is TRBV28, the J gene TRBJ1-1; D not resolved. In germline, CDR1 is MDHEN, CDR2 SYDVKM. The ends were cut back, 4 bases at V and 1 base at J, with 13 bases in the middle. This CDR3 has 15 residues. The CDR3: CASSSPAGSNTEAFF. In nucleotides, the CDR3 is TGTGCCAGCAGTTCCCCCGCGGGGTCGAACACTGAAGCTTTCTTT.